A single sample gave rise to the 9 T cell receptor beta chains below, sequenced in a study of shared clonotypes between healthy human individuals. Method: immunoSEQ multiplex PCR; TCRdb's copy keeps in-frame clones and lacks some. The sample lists 2 million to 2.5 million clones, approximately 93% occurring once. Specimen: naive CD4+ T cells from PBMCs. Indicated subset: CD45RA+ positively selected. These receptors were taken from a man between 18 and 29 years old in good health. Some clones in this sample may be carry-over from other donors' samples.

The chain uses TRBV7-9 and TRBJ2-5; maybe TRBD1 (7 bases). The CDR3 has 15 residues. The germline CDR1 and CDR2 sequences are SEHNR and FQNEAQ (reference sequence). Trimming removed 3 bases at V and 4 bases at J, with 15 bases between. CDR3 loop: CASSFSRGDRETQYF. The CDR3 DNA follows: TGTGCCAGCAGCTTCTCCAGGGGGGATAGAGAGACCCAGTACTTC.

V gene TRBV4-1 combines with J gene TRBJ2-7, with 7 bases matching TRBD1. The V segment lost 0 bases and the J segment 3 bases; nucleotides outside the gene matches: 17. Germline CDR1 reads MGHRA; CDR2 reads YSYEKL. This CDR3 contains 19 residues. Here the CDR3 reads CASSQEPYPSGQRFYEQYF. Here the CDR3 DNA reads TGCGCCAGCAGCCAAGAGCCCTACCCCTCGGGACAGAGGTTCTACGAGCAGTACTTC.

The genes are TRBV5-1 and TRBJ2-5, with D perhaps TRBD1 (7 bases). Looked up from germline, CDR1 is SGHRS and CDR2 is YFSETQ. Trimming took off 1 base at V and 5 bases at J, with 21 bases between the two ends. The CDR3 is made up of 17 amino acids. CDR3 region: CASSLYRGGGQGETQYF. The CDR3 DNA reads TGCGCCAGCAGCTTGTACAGGGGAGGAGGGCAAGGGGAGACCCAGTACTTC. Filled out from reference TRBV5-1 and TRBJ2-5, the complete variable domain reads KAGVTQTPRYLIKTRGQQVTLSCSPISGHRSVSWYQQTPGQGLQFLFEYFSETQRNKGNFPGRFSGRQFSNSRSEMNVSTLELGDSALYLCASSLYRGGGQGETQYFGPGTRLLVL.

In this sample, this clone turned up once. CDR3 sequence (DNA): TGTGCCAGTAGTATAATCGGGCCGATTAATGAAAAACTGTTTTTT. Its translation: CASSIIGPINEKLFF. The chain employs TRBV19 and TRBJ1-4; D unresolved. This CDR3 is built from 15 residues. Germline CDR1 LNHDA, CDR2 SQIVND (reference sequence). V was clipped by 2 bases and J by 4 bases, with 11 bases between them. Based on the CDR3 plus reference TRBV19 and TRBJ1-4, the full variable domain is DGGITQSPKYLFRKEGQNVTLSCEQNLNHDAMYWYRQDPGQGLRLIYYSQIVNDFQKGDIAEGYSVSREKKESFPLTVTSAQKNPTAFYLCASSIIGPINEKLFFGSGTQLSVL.

The rearrangement uses TRBV18 and TRBJ2-5, with D perhaps TRBD1 (6 bases). From germline, CDR1 is KGHSH and CDR2 LQKENI. Trimming took 2 bases from V and 5 from J, leaving 12 bases between them. This CDR3 spans 14 amino acids. This chain's CDR3 is CASSPNRDAETQYF. As DNA, the CDR3 is TGTGCCAGCTCACCAAACAGGGACGCGGAGACCCAGTACTTC.

The V gene is TRBV6-5, the J gene TRBJ1-1, with D possibly TRBD1 on 5 matching bases. The CDR3 spans 15 residues. Germline V CDR1 and CDR2: MNHEY, SVGAGI. V lost 7 bases and J lost 1, with 16 bases in between. The CDR3 nucleotides read TGTGCCAGCACCACACCCGGAAGGGGGAACACTGAAGCTTTCTTT. This encodes CASTTPGRGNTEAFF.

This chain uses TRBV7-6 with TRBJ2-5; 14 bases are shared with TRBD2. Losses at the gene ends were 4 bases for V and 4 bases for J; bases not matched to a gene: 14. CDR3 size: 19 residues. Germline-derived CDR1 and CDR2 are SGHVS and FNYEAQ. CDR3 in amino acids: CASSSSRTSGRMMGETQYF. In DNA form, the CDR3 reads TGTGCCAGCAGCTCCAGCAGGACTAGCGGGAGGATGATGGGAGAGACCCAGTACTTC.

The CDR3 DNA is TGCGCCAGCTCTTCCCTCCCCCAGCATTTT. Translating it yields CASSSLPQHF. V is TRBV10-1 and J is TRBJ1-5; the D is unclear. V was pared by 8 bases and J by 10 bases, with 9 bases between. The CDR3 length is 10 residues. Germline V gene lookup returns CDR1 WNHNN and CDR2 SYGVQD (reference sequence).

This rearrangement joins TRBV7-2 to TRBJ2-7, with TRBD1 as a possible D gene (6 bases). The germline V and J ends were trimmed by 1 base and 3 bases, with 7 bases remaining between them. The germline V gene has CDR1 SGHTA and CDR2 FQGNSA. The CDR3 runs to 13 residues. The CDR3 here is CASSLGGLYEQYF. The CDR3 region has the DNA TGTGCCAGCAGCTTAGGGGGGCTCTACGAGCAGTACTTC.